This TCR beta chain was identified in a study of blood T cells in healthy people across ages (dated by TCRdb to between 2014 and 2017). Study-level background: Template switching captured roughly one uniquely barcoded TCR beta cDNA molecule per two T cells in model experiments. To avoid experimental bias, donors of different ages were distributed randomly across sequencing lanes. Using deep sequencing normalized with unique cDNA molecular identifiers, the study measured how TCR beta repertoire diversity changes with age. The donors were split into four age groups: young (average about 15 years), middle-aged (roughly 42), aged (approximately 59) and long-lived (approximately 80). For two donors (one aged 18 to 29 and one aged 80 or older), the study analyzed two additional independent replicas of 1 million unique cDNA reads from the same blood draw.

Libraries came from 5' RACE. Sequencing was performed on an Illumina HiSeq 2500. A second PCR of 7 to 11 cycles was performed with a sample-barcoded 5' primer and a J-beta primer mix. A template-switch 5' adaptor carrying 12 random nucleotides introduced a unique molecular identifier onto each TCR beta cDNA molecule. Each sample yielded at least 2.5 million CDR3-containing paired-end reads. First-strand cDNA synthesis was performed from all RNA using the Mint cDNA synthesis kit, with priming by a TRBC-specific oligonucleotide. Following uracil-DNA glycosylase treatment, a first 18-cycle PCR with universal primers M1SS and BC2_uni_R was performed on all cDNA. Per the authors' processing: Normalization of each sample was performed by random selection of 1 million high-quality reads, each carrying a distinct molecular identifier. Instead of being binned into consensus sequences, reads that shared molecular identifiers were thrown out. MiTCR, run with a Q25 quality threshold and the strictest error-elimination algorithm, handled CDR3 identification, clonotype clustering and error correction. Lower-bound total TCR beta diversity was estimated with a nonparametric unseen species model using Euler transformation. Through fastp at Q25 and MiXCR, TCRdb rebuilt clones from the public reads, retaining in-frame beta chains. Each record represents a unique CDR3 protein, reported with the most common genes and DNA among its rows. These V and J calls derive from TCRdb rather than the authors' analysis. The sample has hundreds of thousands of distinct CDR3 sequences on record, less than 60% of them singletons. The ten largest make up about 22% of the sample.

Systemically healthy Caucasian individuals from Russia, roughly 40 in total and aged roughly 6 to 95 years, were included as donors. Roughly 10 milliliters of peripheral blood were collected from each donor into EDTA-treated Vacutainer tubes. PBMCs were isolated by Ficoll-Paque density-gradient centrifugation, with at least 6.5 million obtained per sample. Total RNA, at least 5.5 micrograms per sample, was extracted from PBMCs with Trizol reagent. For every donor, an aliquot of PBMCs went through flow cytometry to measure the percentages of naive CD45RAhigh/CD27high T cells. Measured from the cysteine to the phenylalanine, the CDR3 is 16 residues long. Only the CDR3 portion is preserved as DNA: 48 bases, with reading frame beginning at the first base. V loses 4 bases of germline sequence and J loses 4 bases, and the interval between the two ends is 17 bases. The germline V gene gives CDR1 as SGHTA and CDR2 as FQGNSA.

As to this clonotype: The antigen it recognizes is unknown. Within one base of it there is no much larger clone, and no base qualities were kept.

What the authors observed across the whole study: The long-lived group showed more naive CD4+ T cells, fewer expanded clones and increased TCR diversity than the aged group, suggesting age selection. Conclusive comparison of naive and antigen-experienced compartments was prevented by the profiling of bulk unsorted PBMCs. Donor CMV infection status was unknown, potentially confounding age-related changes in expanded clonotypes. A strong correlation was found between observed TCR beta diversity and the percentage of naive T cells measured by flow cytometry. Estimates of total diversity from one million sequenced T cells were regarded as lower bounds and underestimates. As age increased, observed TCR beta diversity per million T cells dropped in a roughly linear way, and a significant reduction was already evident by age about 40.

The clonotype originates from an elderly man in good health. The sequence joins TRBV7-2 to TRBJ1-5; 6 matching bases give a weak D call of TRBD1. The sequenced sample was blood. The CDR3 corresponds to CASSWMRGAGNQPQHF. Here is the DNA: TGTGCCAGCAGCTGGATGAGGGGGGCGGGTAATCAGCCCCAGCATTTT.